These 24 T cell receptor beta chains were all obtained from the same sample, sequenced in a study of blood T cell repertoires in COVID-19. The method was immunoSEQ multiplex PCR; TCRdb's version includes in-frame clones alone and lacks a portion of them. The sample carries around 25,000 clones, approximately 85% recorded once. Material: peripheral blood. These receptors originate from a woman aged 50 to 65 with active COVID-19.

V gene TRBV6-1 combines with J gene TRBJ1-6; D not resolved. Trimming stripped 1 base from V and 3 bases from J, with 10 bases between. The CDR3 is 16 residues long. From germline, CDR1 is MNHNS and CDR2 SASEGT. The CDR3 sequence: CASSEGYGDYNSPLHF. CDR3 DNA sequence: TGTGCCAGCAGTGAAGGGTACGGTGACTATAATTCACCCCTCCACTTT.

The J gene is TRBJ1-4, the V gene TRBV6-1; 11 nucleotides match TRBD1. The trim removed 4 bases at V and 1 base at J, leaving 8 bases unmatched. This CDR3 contains 18 residues. Germline-derived CDR1 and CDR2 are MNHNS and SASEGT. The CDR3 DNA reads TGTGCCAGCAGTGCTCGGACAGGGGGCCTGAGAACTAATGAAAAACTGTTTTTT. Translation: CASSARTGGLRTNEKLFF.

A single count supports this clone. V and J are TRBV27 and TRBJ2-1; D is unclear. The CDR3 runs 15 residues. V was clipped by 5 bases and J by 5 bases, with 16 bases between them. Germline V lookup: CDR1 MNHEY, CDR2 SMNVEV (reference sequence). The CDR3 loop reads CASSPQDTTNNEQFF. CDR3 DNA sequence: TGTGCCAGCAGTCCTCAAGACACAACCAACAATGAGCAGTTCTTC.

The chain has TRBV6-1 and TRBJ2-7; D possibly corresponds to TRBD1 (6 bases). Germline lookup yields CDR1 MNHNS and CDR2 SASEGT. CDR3 length equals 14 residues. V was pared by 2 bases and J by 3 bases, with 11 bases between. The DNA for the CDR3 is TGTGCCAGCAGTGAACAGGGACATATCTACGAGCAGTACTTC. It encodes CASSEQGHIYEQYF.

The chain links TRBV6-5 to TRBJ2-5, with TRBD1 matching over 11 bases. Trimming cost V 7 bases and J 4 bases; bases outside gene matches: 8. The CDR3 runs 15 residues. The germline CDR1 and CDR2 sequences are MNHEY and SVGAGI. Here the CDR3 DNA reads TGTGCCAGCACAAGGACAGGGGGCGCGGGAGAGACCCAGTACTTC. This encodes CASTRTGGAGETQYF.

This chain connects TRBV19 to TRBJ2-1; TRBD2 matches at 9 bases. Per the germline V gene, CDR1 is LNHDA and CDR2 is SQIVND (reference sequence). CDR3 length equals 15 residues. With 6 bases clipped from V and 5 bases from J, the junction kept 8 bases outside the gene matches. The CDR3 loop reads CASRSGTSWDNEQFF. The CDR3 DNA reads as TGTGCCAGTAGGTCCGGGACTAGCTGGGACAATGAGCAGTTCTTC.

The genes are TRBV9 and TRBJ2-2; TRBD1 matches at 7 bases. V lost 3 bases and J lost 0; bases outside the gene matches: 5. There are 16 residues in the CDR3. From germline, CDR1 is SGDLS and CDR2 YYNGEE. CDR3 sequence reads: CASSARDRPNTGELFF. DNA of the CDR3: TGTGCCAGCAGCGCAAGGGACAGACCGAACACCGGGGAGCTGTTTTTT.

The chain has TRBV3-1 (or the pseudogene TRBV3-2) and TRBJ2-5; 9 bases match TRBD2. The V gene's germline CDR1 is LGHDT and CDR2 YNNKEL (reference sequence). The length of the CDR3 is 19 residues. The junction had 20 bases not matched to a gene; V was cut back by 4 bases and J by 5 bases. The CDR3 coding sequence is TGTGCCAGCAGCCTCATATATGGGGCGAAGCGGGAGGCGGGGGAGACCCAGTACTTC. Its translation is CASSLIYGAKREAGETQYF.

The rearrangement links TRBV5-1 to TRBJ2-1; 9 nucleotides line up with TRBD2. Unmatched junction bases numbered 11, after V lost 4 bases and J lost 6 bases. Germline lookup yields CDR1 SGHRS and CDR2 YFSETQ. This CDR3 spans 16 amino acids. The CDR3 loop reads CASSPGLAGVSNEQFF. The CDR3 nucleotides read TGCGCCAGCAGCCCGGGCTTAGCGGGAGTAAGCAATGAGCAGTTCTTC.

The chain employs TRBV5-1 and TRBJ2-3, with 8 positions matching TRBD1. Unmatched junction bases numbered 11, after V lost 3 bases and J lost 5 bases. The CDR3 sequence is 16 residues long. Looked up from germline, CDR1 is SGHRS and CDR2 is YFSETQ. Here the CDR3 reads CASSSNPGTGGDTQYF. CDR3 sequence (DNA): TGCGCCAGCAGCTCGAACCCCGGGACAGGTGGAGATACGCAGTATTTT.

This clone was seen once. The rearrangement uses TRBV5-1 and TRBJ1-1, with D uncertain. The V gene's germline CDR1 is SGHRS and CDR2 YFSETQ. This CDR3 comprises 14 residues. V gave up 2 bases and J gave up 5 bases, with 13 bases separating them. The CDR3 is CASSFGEGRTEAFF. CDR3 nucleotide sequence: TGCGCCAGCAGCTTTGGGGAGGGAAGAACTGAAGCTTTCTTT.

V and J are TRBV28 and TRBJ1-1, with 8 bases aligning to TRBD1. CDR1 is MDHEN and CDR2 is SYDVKM in the germline V gene. CDR3 length equals 13 residues. The trim removed 6 bases at V and 11 bases at J, leaving 11 bases unmatched. The CDR3 DNA sequence: TGTGCCAGCAGACGGGGACAGGCAGCTAGGGCTTTCTTT. This encodes CASRRGQAARAFF. Full variable domain (remainder filled in from reference TRBV28 and TRBJ1-1): DVKVTQSSRYLVKRTGEKVFLECVQDMDHENMFWYRQDPGLGLRLIYFSYDVKMKEKGDIPEGYSVSREKKERFSLILESASTNQTSMYLCASRRGQAARAFFGQGTRLTVV.

This rearrangement joins TRBV6-5 to TRBJ1-3; TRBD1 agrees at 9 bases. V was pared by 5 bases and J by 0 bases, with 2 bases of the junction left unmatched. The CDR3 extends over 15 amino acids. Germline-derived CDR1 and CDR2 are MNHEY and SVGAGI. The CDR3 region is CASSQDRGSGNTIYF. The CDR3 DNA reads TGTGCCAGCAGTCAGGACAGGGGCTCTGGAAACACCATATATTTT.

The rearrangement joins TRBV19 to TRBJ2-1, with 10 positions matching TRBD2. V shed 3 bases, J shed 6 bases, and the junction held 5 bases outside the gene matches. The CDR3 contains 15 residues. Germline V gives CDR1 LNHDA, CDR2 SQIVND (reference sequence). CDR3 DNA sequence: TGTGCCAGTAGTATGCTAGCGGGAGTTGGCAATGAGCAGTTCTTC. This encodes CASSMLAGVGNEQFF.

This clone was observed once. The chain combines TRBV5-1 with TRBJ1-1; 11 nucleotides agree with TRBD1. This CDR3 is 14 amino acids long. With 5 bases clipped from V and 11 bases from J, the junction kept 11 bases outside the gene matches. CDR1 SGHRS and CDR2 YFSETQ come from the germline V gene. This CDR3 is CASSRTGGDGSAFF. CDR3 DNA sequence: TGCGCCAGCAGTCGGACAGGGGGCGATGGGAGCGCTTTCTTT.

The chain carries TRBV10-2 and TRBJ2-1; D perhaps matches TRBD2 (5 bases). The length of the CDR3 is 13 residues. Per germline, CDR1 WSHSY and CDR2 SAAADI. Deletions cut 3 bases from V and 7 bases from J, with 10 bases between. The CDR3 DNA sequence: TGCGCCAGCAGTGATCGAAGGGAGAATGAGCAGTTCTTC. Its protein product is CASSDRRENEQFF.

This sequence joins TRBV5-1 and TRBJ1-1, with D perhaps matching TRBD1 (6 bases). The CDR3 extends over 15 amino acids. V was trimmed by 4 bases and J by 0 bases, leaving 13 bases between them. CDR1 is SGHRS, CDR2 YFSETQ, per germline. DNA for the CDR3: TGCGCCAGCAGCAGGGGGACTAGAATGAACACTGAAGCTTTCTTT. This sequence encodes CASSRGTRMNTEAFF. The entire variable domain, with the rest obtained from reference TRBV5-1 and TRBJ1-1, is as follows: KAGVTQTPRYLIKTRGQQVTLSCSPISGHRSVSWYQQTPGQGLQFLFEYFSETQRNKGNFPGRFSGRQFSNSRSEMNVSTLELGDSALYLCASSRGTRMNTEAFFGQGTRLTVV.

This rearrangement joins TRBV19 to TRBJ2-4, with 10 bases identical to TRBD1. The V gene's germline CDR1 is LNHDA and CDR2 SQIVND (reference sequence). Trimming cost V 3 bases and J 5 bases; bases outside gene matches: 1. The CDR3 runs to 14 residues. The CDR3 region is CASSIGTGENIQYF. Written as DNA, the CDR3 is TGTGCCAGTAGTATCGGGACAGGGGAAAACATTCAGTACTTC.

The chain joins TRBV12-3 or TRBV12-4 to TRBJ2-1; D might be TRBD2 (5 bases). This CDR3 has 13 amino acids. Trimming took off 1 base at V and 9 bases at J, with 10 bases between the two ends. CDR3 in amino acids: CASSLDPRGEQFF. CDR3 nucleotide sequence: TGTGCCAGCAGTTTAGATCCCCGGGGTGAGCAGTTCTTC.

V usage is TRBV2 and J usage is TRBJ1-3; weak D call: TRBD1 (6 bases). CDR1 is SNHLY, CDR2 FYNNEI, per germline. V was cut by 2 bases and J by 8 bases, with 16 bases left in between. This CDR3 has 15 residues. The CDR3 spells CASSESGRGGYTIYF. The CDR3 nucleotides read TGTGCCAGCAGTGAATCCGGCAGGGGAGGGTACACCATATATTTT.

The V call is TRBV6-5, the J call TRBJ2-3; the match to TRBD1 covers 7 bases. CDR3 length: 14 residues. J gave up 5 bases and V 10 bases, and 12 bases lay outside the gene matches. CDR1 and CDR2 (germline): MNHEY, SVGAGI. This CDR3 reads CAIRTRQGGDTQYF. The CDR3 DNA follows: TGTGCCATCAGAACCCGACAGGGTGGAGATACGCAGTATTTT.

This clone was seen just once. The CDR3 here is CASSPTRVAGEQFF. The CDR3 DNA reads TGTGCCAGCAGCCCAACTAGGGTAGCGGGTGAGCAGTTCTTC. The rearrangement links TRBV7-3 to TRBJ2-1; 7 bases match TRBD2. The CDR3 totals 14 residues. The V gene end was trimmed by 5 bases and the J gene end by 9 bases; junction bases not matched to a gene: 10. Looked up from germline, CDR1 is SGHTA and CDR2 is FQGTGA.

V gene TRBV27 combines with J gene TRBJ2-5; D is ambiguous. Germline assignment: CDR1 MNHEY and CDR2 SMNVEV (reference sequence). V dropped 6 bases and J dropped 1 base, with 9 bases sitting between them. The CDR3 spans 13 residues. The CDR3: CASSPPGQETQYF. The CDR3, as DNA: TGTGCCAGCAGCCCTCCGGGCCAAGAGACCCAGTACTTC.

The chain links TRBV11-2 to TRBJ2-7; 11 nucleotides agree with TRBD2. The CDR3 runs to 14 residues. V lost 5 bases, J lost 5 bases, and 5 bases stayed unmatched. The germline V gene has CDR1 SGHAT and CDR2 FQNNGV. CDR3 residues: CASSVSGRAHEQYF. The CDR3 nucleotides read TGTGCCAGCAGCGTTAGCGGGAGGGCCCACGAGCAGTACTTC.